What follows describes a single T cell receptor (beta chain). The entry originates in a study of blood T cell repertoires in COVID-19. On the study more broadly: The study drew acute and convalescent COVID-19 samples from the United States, Italy and Spain. T cells, B-cell-depleted T cells, or PBMCs provided the cDNA or gDNA that served as material.

Trimming cost V 7 bases and J 6 bases, with 13 bases left between them. The CDR3 is 12 residues long. Method: immunoSEQ multiplex PCR; TCRdb's copy keeps in-frame clones and lacks some. The repertoire holds about 200,000 clones, with about nine tenths as singletons. Sequenced material: peripheral blood. The sequence came from a man aged 30 to 45 who had recovered from COVID-19. V gene TRBV12-3 or TRBV12-4 combines with J gene TRBJ2-7; perhaps TRBD1 as D (6 bases). CDR3 coding DNA: TGTGCCAGCACCTCTACAGGGCTCGAGCAGTACTTC. Protein: CASTSTGLEQYF.